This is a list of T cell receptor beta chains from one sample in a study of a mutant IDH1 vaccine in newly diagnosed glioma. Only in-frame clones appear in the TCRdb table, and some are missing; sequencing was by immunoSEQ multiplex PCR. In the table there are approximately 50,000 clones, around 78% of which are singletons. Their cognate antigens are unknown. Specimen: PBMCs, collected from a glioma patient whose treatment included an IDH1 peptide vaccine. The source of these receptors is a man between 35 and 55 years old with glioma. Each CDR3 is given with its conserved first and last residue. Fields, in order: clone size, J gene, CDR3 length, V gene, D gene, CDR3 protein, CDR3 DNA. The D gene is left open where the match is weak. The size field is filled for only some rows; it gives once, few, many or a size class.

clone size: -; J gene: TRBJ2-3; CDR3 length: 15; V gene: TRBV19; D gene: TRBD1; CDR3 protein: CASSKGTAPDYTQYF; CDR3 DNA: TGTGCCAGTAGCAAGGGGACAGCCCCCGATTATACGCAGTATTTT
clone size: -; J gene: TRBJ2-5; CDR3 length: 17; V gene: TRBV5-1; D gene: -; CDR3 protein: CASSQEGRWRSQETQYF; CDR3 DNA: TGCGCCAGCAGCCAAGAGGGGCGTTGGCGGAGCCAAGAGACCCAGTACTTC
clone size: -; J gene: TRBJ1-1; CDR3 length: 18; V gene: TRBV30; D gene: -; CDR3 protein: CAWSGFPNVGPSRAEAFF; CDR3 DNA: TGTGCCTGGAGTGGGTTCCCAAACGTGGGCCCCAGCCGGGCTGAAGCTTTCTTT
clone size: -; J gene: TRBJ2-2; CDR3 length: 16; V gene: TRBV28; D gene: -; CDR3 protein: CASSLLSRVGTGELFF; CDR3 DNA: TGTGCCAGCAGTTTACTGTCCAGGGTTGGCACCGGGGAGCTGTTTTTT
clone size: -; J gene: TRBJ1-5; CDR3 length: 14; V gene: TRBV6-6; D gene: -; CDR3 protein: CASSYPGTDQPQHF; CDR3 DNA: TGTGCCAGCAGTTACCCGGGGACCGATCAGCCCCAGCATTTT
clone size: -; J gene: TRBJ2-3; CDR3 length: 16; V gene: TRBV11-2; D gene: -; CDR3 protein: CASSRGPVTSTDTQYF; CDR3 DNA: TGTGCCAGCAGCCGCGGTCCTGTAACTAGCACAGATACGCAGTATTTT
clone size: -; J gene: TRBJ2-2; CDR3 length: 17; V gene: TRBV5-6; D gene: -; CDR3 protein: CASSPPRGPMLTGELFF; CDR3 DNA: TGTGCCAGCAGCCCTCCTCGGGGCCCCATGCTCACCGGGGAGCTGTTTTTT
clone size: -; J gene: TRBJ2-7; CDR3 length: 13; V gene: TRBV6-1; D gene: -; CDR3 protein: CASSEASRQARNF; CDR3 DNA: TGTGCCAGCAGTGAAGCGTCCCGGCAGGCAAGGAACTTC
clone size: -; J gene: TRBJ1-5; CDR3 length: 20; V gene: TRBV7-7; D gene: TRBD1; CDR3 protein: CASSHPPGEPGQGEEQPQHF; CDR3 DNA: TGTGCCAGCAGCCACCCCCCCGGCGAACCGGGACAGGGGGAGGAGCAGCCCCAGCATTTT
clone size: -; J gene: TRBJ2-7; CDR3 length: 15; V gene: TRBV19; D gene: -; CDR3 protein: CASSAGTWGNYEQYF; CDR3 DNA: TGTGCCAGTAGTGCCGGGACATGGGGAAACTACGAGCAGTACTTC
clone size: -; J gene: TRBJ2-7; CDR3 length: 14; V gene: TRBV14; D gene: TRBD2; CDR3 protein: CATCLAGGSYEQYF; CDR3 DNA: TGTGCCACCTGCTTAGCGGGAGGATCCTACGAGCAGTACTTC
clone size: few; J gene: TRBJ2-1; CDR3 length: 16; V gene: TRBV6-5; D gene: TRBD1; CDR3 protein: CASSYSSGQGDNEQFF; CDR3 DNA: TGTGCCAGCAGTTATTCCTCGGGACAGGGGGACAATGAGCAGTTCTTC
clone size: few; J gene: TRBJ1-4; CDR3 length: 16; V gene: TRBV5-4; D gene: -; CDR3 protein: CASSLDSGVTNEKLFF; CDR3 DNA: TGTGCCAGCAGCTTGGATTCGGGGGTTACTAATGAAAAACTGTTTTTT
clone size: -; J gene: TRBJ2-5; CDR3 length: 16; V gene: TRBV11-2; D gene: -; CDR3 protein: CASSLGDGLNEVSQYF; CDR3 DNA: TGTGCCAGCAGCTTAGGCGACGGACTCAATGAAGTATCCCAGTACTTC
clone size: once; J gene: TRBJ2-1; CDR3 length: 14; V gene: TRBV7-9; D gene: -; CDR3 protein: CASSLEVGTNEQFF; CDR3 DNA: TGTGCCAGCAGCTTAGAAGTAGGTACCAATGAGCAGTTCTTC
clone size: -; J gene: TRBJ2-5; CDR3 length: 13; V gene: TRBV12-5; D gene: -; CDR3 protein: CASGRDNQETQYF; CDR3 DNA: TGTGCTAGTGGCCGGGACAACCAAGAGACCCAGTACTTC
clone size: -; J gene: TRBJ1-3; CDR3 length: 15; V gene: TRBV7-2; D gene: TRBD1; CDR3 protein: CASSLTDRAGNTIYF; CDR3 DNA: TGTGCCAGCAGCTTAACGGACAGGGCTGGAAACACCATATATTTT
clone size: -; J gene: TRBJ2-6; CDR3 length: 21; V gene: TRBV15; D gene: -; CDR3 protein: CATSRDSPARPLSSGANVLTF; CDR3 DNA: TGTGCCACCAGCAGAGATAGTCCAGCTCGGCCCTTATCCTCTGGGGCCAACGTCCTGACTTTC
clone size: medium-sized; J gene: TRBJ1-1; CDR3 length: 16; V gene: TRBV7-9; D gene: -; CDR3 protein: CASSLAGAGVNTEAFF; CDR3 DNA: TGTGCCAGCAGCTTAGCAGGGGCGGGGGTGAACACTGAAGCTTTCTTT
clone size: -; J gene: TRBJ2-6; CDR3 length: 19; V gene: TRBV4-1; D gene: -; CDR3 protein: CASSQGGIAPVSGANVLTF; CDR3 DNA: TGCGCCAGCAGCCAAGGAGGAATAGCTCCTGTCTCTGGGGCCAACGTCCTGACTTTC
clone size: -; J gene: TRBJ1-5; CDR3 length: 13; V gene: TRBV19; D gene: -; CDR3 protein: CASSMGANQPQHF; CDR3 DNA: TGTGCCAGTAGTATGGGGGCCAATCAGCCCCAGCATTTT
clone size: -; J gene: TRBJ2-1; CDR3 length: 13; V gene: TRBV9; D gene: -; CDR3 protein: CASSPEQHNEQFF; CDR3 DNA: TGTGCCAGCAGCCCGGAACAGCACAATGAGCAGTTCTTC
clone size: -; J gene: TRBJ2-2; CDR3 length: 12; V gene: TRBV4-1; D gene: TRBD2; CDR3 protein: CASSRGGGELFF; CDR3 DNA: TGCGCCAGCAGCCGGGGGGGCGGGGAGCTGTTTTTT
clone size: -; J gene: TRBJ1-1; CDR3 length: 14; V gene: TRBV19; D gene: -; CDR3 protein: CATRWGELNTEAFF; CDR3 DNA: TGTGCCACTAGGTGGGGAGAACTGAACACTGAAGCTTTCTTT
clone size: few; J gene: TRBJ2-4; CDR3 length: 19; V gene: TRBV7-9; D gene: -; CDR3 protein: CASSYPRRGQGSTENIQYF; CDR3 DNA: TGTGCCAGCAGCTACCCCAGGAGGGGGCAGGGAAGTACAGAAAACATTCAGTACTTC
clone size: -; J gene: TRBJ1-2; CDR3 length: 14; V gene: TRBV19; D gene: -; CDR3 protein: CASSISRGNYGYTF; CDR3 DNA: TGTGCCAGTAGTATTAGCCGGGGTAACTATGGCTACACCTTC
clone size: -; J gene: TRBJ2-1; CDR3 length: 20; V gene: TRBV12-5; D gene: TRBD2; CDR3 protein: CASRVDLAGGPLASYNEQFF; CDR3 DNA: TGTGCTAGTCGGGTCGACCTAGCGGGAGGGCCACTCGCGTCCTACAATGAGCAGTTCTTC
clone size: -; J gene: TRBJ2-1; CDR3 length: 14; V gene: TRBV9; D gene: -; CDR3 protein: CASSVAGERNEQFF; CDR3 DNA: TGTGCCAGCAGCGTAGCGGGAGAAAGGAATGAGCAGTTCTTC
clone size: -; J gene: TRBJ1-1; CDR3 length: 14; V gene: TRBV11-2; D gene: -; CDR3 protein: CASSLGPSWGEAFF; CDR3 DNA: TGTGCCAGCAGCTTAGGGCCCTCATGGGGTGAAGCTTTCTTT
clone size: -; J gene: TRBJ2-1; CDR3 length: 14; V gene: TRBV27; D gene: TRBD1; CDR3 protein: CASTPGGSYNEQFF; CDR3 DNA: TGTGCCAGCACTCCAGGGGGCTCCTACAATGAGCAGTTCTTC
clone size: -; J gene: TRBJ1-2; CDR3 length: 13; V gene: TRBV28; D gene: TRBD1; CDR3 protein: CASLDRADYGYTF; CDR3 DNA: TGTGCCAGCCTGGACAGGGCGGACTATGGCTACACCTTC
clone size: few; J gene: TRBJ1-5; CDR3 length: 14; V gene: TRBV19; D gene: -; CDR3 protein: CASSIDREYQPQHF; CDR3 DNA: TGTGCCAGTAGTATAGACAGGGAGTATCAGCCCCAGCATTTT
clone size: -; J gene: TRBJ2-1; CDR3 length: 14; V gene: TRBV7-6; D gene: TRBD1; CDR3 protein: CASSPNRGGNEQFF; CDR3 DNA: TGTGCCAGCAGCCCCAACAGGGGTGGCAATGAGCAGTTCTTC
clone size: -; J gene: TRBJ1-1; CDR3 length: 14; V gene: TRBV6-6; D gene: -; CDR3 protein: CASSRTALNTEAFF; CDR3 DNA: TGTGCCAGCAGTAGGACAGCGCTGAACACTGAAGCTTTCTTT
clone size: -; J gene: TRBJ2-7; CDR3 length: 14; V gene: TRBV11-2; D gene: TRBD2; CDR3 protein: CASSSGTSGYEQYF; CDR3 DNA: TGTGCCAGCAGCTCCGGGACTAGCGGATACGAGCAGTACTTC
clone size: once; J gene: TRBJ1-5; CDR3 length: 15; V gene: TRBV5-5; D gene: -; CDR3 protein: CASSRREGAHQPQHF; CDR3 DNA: TGTGCCAGCAGCCGCAGGGAAGGAGCCCATCAGCCCCAGCATTTT
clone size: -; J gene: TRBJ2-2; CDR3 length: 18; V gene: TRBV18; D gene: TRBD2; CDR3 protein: CASSPLTLASGNSGELFF; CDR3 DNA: TGTGCCAGCTCACCATTAACTCTCGCTAGCGGGAATTCCGGGGAGCTGTTTTTT
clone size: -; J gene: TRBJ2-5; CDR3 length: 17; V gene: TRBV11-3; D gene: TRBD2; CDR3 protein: CASSRSTSGRTQETQYF; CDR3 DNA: TGTGCCAGCAGCCGCTCGACTAGCGGGAGGACCCAAGAGACCCAGTACTTC
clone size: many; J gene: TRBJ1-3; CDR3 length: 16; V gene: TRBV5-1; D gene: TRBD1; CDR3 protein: CASSLEGRGPGNTIYF; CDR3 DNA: TGCGCCAGCAGCTTGGAAGGCAGGGGGCCTGGAAACACCATATATTTT
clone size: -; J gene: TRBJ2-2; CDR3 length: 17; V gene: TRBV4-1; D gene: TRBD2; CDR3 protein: CASSRAGAGGPTGELFF; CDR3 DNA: TGCGCCAGCAGCCGCGCCGGGGCGGGAGGGCCCACCGGGGAGCTGTTTTTT
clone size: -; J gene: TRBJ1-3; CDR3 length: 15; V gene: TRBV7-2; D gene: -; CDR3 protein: CASSRTDGTGGTIYF; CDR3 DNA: TGTGCCAGCAGCCGTACCGATGGGACGGGCGGGACCATATATTTT
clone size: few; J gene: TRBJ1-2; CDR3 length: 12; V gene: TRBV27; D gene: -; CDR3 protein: CASSSTGAGYTF; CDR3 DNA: TGTGCCAGCAGTTCGACAGGCGCCGGCTACACCTTC
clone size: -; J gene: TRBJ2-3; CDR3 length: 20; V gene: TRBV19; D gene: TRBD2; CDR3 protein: CASSTHPWSTSGWRTDTQYF; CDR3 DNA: TGTGCCAGTAGTACCCACCCATGGTCGACTAGCGGGTGGCGCACAGATACGCAGTATTTT
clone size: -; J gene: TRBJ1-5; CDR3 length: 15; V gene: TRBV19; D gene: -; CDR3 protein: CASSPSRQPNQPQHF; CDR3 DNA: TGTGCCAGTAGTCCCTCTAGACAGCCGAATCAGCCCCAGCATTTT
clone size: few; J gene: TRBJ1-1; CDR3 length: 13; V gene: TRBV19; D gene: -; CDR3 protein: CASSVVQAGEAFF; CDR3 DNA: TGTGCCAGTAGTGTCGTTCAGGCGGGGGAAGCTTTCTTT
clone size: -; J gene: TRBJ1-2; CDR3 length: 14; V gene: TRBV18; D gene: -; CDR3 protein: CASSPQGLDYGYTF; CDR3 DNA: TGTGCCAGCTCACCACAGGGTTTAGACTATGGCTACACCTTC
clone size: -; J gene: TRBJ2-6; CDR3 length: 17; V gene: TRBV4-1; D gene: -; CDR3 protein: CASSQEFRGSGANVLTF; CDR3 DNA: TGCGCCAGCAGCCAAGAGTTTAGGGGCTCTGGGGCCAACGTCCTGACTTTC
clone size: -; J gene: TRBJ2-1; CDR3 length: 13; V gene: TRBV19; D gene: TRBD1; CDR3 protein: CASTPGTDNEQFF; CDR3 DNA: TGTGCCAGTACCCCCGGGACAGACAATGAGCAGTTCTTC
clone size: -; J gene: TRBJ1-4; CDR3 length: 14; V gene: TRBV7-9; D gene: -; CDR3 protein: CASSLGNGNEKLFF; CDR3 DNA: TGTGCCAGCAGCTTAGGCAATGGGAATGAAAAACTGTTTTTT
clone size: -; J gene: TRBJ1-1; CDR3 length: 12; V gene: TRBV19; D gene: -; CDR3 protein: CASGVRRGEAFF; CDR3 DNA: TGTGCCAGTGGGGTACGGCGTGGTGAAGCTTTCTTT
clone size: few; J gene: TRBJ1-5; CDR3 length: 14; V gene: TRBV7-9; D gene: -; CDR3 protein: CASSLAGQGQPQHF; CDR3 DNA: TGTGCCAGCAGCTTAGCAGGGCAGGGGCAGCCCCAGCATTTT
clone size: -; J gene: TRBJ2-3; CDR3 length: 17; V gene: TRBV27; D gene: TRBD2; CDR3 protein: CASRIAGVTTSTDTQYF; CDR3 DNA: TGTGCCAGCAGGATCGCGGGAGTTACGACTAGCACAGATACGCAGTATTTT